These 20 T cell receptor beta chains were sequenced from one sample in a study of blood T cells in healthy people across ages. PCR was performed a second time for roughly 7 to 12 cycles using a sample-barcoded 5' primer and a J-beta primer mix. TCRdb independently ran MiXCR on the 5' RACE reads; one entry per CDR3 protein. The sample contains 500,000 to 700,000 distinct CDR3 sequences, roughly 31% of which appear only once. Sequencing was carried out using blood. Receptors were obtained from an elderly woman in good health.

This clonotype was counted many times. The chain is built from TRBV5-1 and TRBJ1-6; the match to TRBD1 covers 10 bases. Germline CDR1 and CDR2: SGHRS and YFSETQ. Germline trimming cut 5 bases from V and 8 bases from J; bases unmatched to any gene: 19. The CDR3 is made up of 19 amino acids. The CDR3 reads CASRQEPAGGQGLDSPLHF. The CDR3 DNA reads TGCGCCAGCAGACAAGAGCCCGCTGGGGGACAGGGGCTGGATTCACCCCTCCACTTT.

This clonotype turned up a few times. V is TRBV2 and J is TRBJ1-4, with a tentative D call TRBD1 (5 bases). Trimming stripped 2 bases from V and 5 bases from J, with 12 bases between. This CDR3 has 15 residues. Germline values: CDR1 SNHLY, CDR2 FYNNEI. The CDR3 DNA reads TGTGCCAGCAGTGAATCCCCCGGGACGAATGAAAAACTGTTTTTT. Protein sequence: CASSESPGTNEKLFF.

The chain uses TRBV6-1 and TRBJ2-5; a possible D gene is TRBD2 (5 bases). This CDR3 is 11 amino acids long. The V gene lost 1 base and the J gene lost 13 bases, with 10 bases spanning the gap. The germline gives CDR1 MNHNS, CDR2 SASEGT. The CDR3 DNA is TGTGCCAGCAGTGAAGGAGGGAACTCGTACTTC. Translation: CASSEGGNSYF.

The chain recombines TRBV2 with TRBJ1-5; D remains unclear. V lost 7 bases to trimming and J lost 3 bases, with 7 bases between them. Germline V gene data show CDR1 as SNHLY and CDR2 as FYNNEI. This CDR3 has 12 residues. The CDR3 protein is CASNSNNQPQHF. The CDR3 region has the DNA TGTGCCAGCAACAGCAACAATCAGCCCCAGCATTTT.

This clonotype was seen many times. This chain connects TRBV28 to TRBJ1-6; 8 positions match TRBD1. The V and J ends lost 4 bases and 9 bases, in that order; junction bases with no gene match: 8. CDR3 length: 15 residues. From germline, CDR1 is MDHEN and CDR2 SYDVKM. CDR3 coding DNA: TGTGCCAGCAGTTCCTCCGGGACAGGTCTTTCACCCCTCCACTTT. It codes for CASSSSGTGLSPLHF. The complete variable domain, with remaining parts taken from reference TRBV28 and TRBJ1-6, reads DVKVTQSSRYLVKRTGEKVFLECVQDMDHENMFWYRQDPGLGLRLIYFSYDVKMKEKGDIPEGYSVSREKKERFSLILESASTNQTSMYLCASSSSGTGLSPLHFGNGTRLTVT.

The rearrangement uses TRBV5-1 and TRBJ2-1, with D uncertain. The V gene lost 0 bases and the J gene lost 8 bases, with 24 bases spanning the gap. The CDR3 runs to 18 residues. Looked up from germline, CDR1 is SGHRS and CDR2 is YFSETQ. CDR3 loop: CASSLDFRILVSSHEQFF. In DNA form, the CDR3 reads TGCGCCAGCAGCTTGGACTTTCGGATTCTCGTTTCTTCCCATGAGCAGTTCTTC.

This clonotype was seen ten or more times. The chain is built from TRBV11-2 and TRBJ2-7; D remains unclear. CDR3 length equals 12 residues. CDR1 and CDR2 from the germline V gene are SGHAT and FQNNGV. The V gene lost 2 bases and the J gene lost 6 bases, with 8 bases spanning the gap. For the CDR3, the DNA is TGTGCCAGCAGCTTAAGAAATCGCGAGCAGTACTTC. This encodes CASSLRNREQYF. Combining the CDR3 with reference TRBV11-2 and TRBJ2-7 gives the whole variable domain EAGVAQSPRYKIIEKRQSVAFWCNPISGHATLYWYQQILGQGPKLLIQFQNNGVVDDSQLPKDRFSAERLKGVDSTLKIQPAKLEDSAVYLCASSLRNREQYFGPGTRLTVT.

The rearrangement links TRBV2 to TRBJ1-5; D unresolved. V was shortened by 6 bases and J by 0 bases, with 6 bases between the two germline ends. The CDR3 is 13 amino acids. Germline assignment: CDR1 SNHLY and CDR2 FYNNEI. The CDR3 spells CASSGASNQPQHF. CDR3 in DNA: TGTGCCAGCAGCGGTGCTAGCAATCAGCCCCAGCATTTT.

The gene calls are TRBV30 and TRBJ1-6, with D tentatively TRBD1 (5 bases). The germline V gene has CDR1 GTSNPN and CDR2 SVGIG (reference sequence). V shed 5 bases and J shed 10 bases, with 12 bases lying between them. This CDR3 region has 12 residues. The CDR3: CAWGLGGSPLHF. As DNA, the CDR3 is TGTGCCTGGGGTCTGGGGGGGTCACCCCTCCACTTT.

This clonotype showed up many times. This rearrangement joins TRBV6-6 to TRBJ1-2; tentative D call: TRBD1 (5 bases). The CDR3 runs to 17 residues. CDR1 MNHNY and CDR2 SVGAGI come from the germline V gene (reference sequence). Between the trimmed V and J ends, which lost 0 bases and 4 bases, there was a span of 18 bases. CDR3 nucleotides: TGTGCCAGCAGTTACTCACGAAGAACAGGCTCGGGCTATGGCTACACCTTC. Translated: CASSYSRRTGSGYGYTF.

Concerning this clonotype itself: Compared with germline, one end of the junction differs, possibly owing to a read error. The V gene is TRBV20-1, the J gene TRBJ1-2, with TRBD1 matching over 9 bases. The V gene's germline CDR1 is DFQATT and CDR2 SNEGSKA (reference sequence). CDR3 length: 18 amino acids. The CDR3 here is CSAAAGQGLAGTNYGYAF. CDR3 DNA sequence: TGCAGTGCAGCGGCCGGACAGGGGTTAGCGGGTACTAACTATGGCTACGCCTTC.

The table lists this clonotype with a few counts. The chain uses TRBV10-3 and TRBJ2-7, with TRBD1 matching over 8 bases. The V segment lost 0 bases and the J segment 1 base; nucleotides outside the gene matches: 5. The CDR3 is made up of 16 amino acids. Germline V gene lookup returns CDR1 ENHRY and CDR2 SYGVKD. This CDR3 is CAISESSWTGSYEQYF. For the CDR3, the DNA is TGTGCCATCAGTGAGTCAAGCTGGACAGGGTCCTACGAGCAGTACTTC.

V and J are TRBV14 and TRBJ2-7; the D gene is possibly TRBD1 (6 bases). The DNA end lines up better with TRBJ2-5; the J call may be wrong. Per the germline V gene, CDR1 is SGHDN and CDR2 is FVKESK. The CDR3 has 14 residues. In DNA, the CDR3 is TGTGCCAGCAGCCGCGTGGACAGAGAAGAGACCCAGTACTTC. This translates into CASSRVDREETQYF.

This clonotype came up many times. This chain joins TRBV20-1 and TRBJ1-1, with 7 nucleotides matching TRBD1. CDR3 length equals 12 residues. V lost 2 bases and J lost 3; bases outside the gene matches: 0. Germline lookup yields CDR1 DFQATT and CDR2 SNEGSKA (reference sequence). This CDR3 reads CSARTGDTEAFF. DNA of the CDR3: TGCAGTGCTAGAACAGGGGACACTGAAGCTTTCTTT.

This clonotype has a count of ten or more. The V and J genes are TRBV7-3 and TRBJ2-5; TRBD1 aligns across 7 bases. In germline, CDR1 is SGHTA, CDR2 FQGTGA. V lost 5 bases to trimming and J lost 4 bases; unmatched junction nucleotides: 7. This CDR3 is built from 14 residues. CDR3 sequence (DNA): TGTGCCAGCAGCACTCAAGGGGGCGGAGAGACCCAGTACTTC. It yields the protein CASSTQGGGETQYF.

Many counts were recorded for this clonotype. The V call is TRBV20-1, the J call TRBJ2-7; D gene ambiguous. The germline gives CDR1 DFQATT, CDR2 SNEGSKA (reference sequence). V was cut by 5 bases and J by 7 bases, with 21 bases left in between. This CDR3 contains 14 residues. This CDR3 reads CSAPSGPSNGEQYF. The CDR3 coding sequence is TGCAGTGCTCCATCCGGGCCCTCAAACGGGGAGCAGTACTTC.

The rearrangement links TRBV20-1 to TRBJ1-1; D is perhaps TRBD1 (6 bases). V lost 5 bases to trimming and J lost 4 bases, with 14 bases between them. The CDR3 is 13 amino acids. CDR1 DFQATT and CDR2 SNEGSKA come from the germline V gene (reference sequence). This chain's CDR3 is CSAGGKQGTEAFF. The CDR3 bases are TGCAGTGCTGGGGGCAAACAGGGCACTGAAGCTTTCTTT.

This clonotype was detected a few times. V usage is TRBV7-2 and J usage is TRBJ1-1; D call uncertain. V was shortened by 3 bases and J by 1 base, with 9 bases between the two germline ends. Germline V gene lookup returns CDR1 SGHTA and CDR2 FQGNSA. The CDR3 runs to 14 residues. The CDR3 protein is CASSFTSSNTEAFF. The CDR3, as DNA: TGTGCCAGCAGCTTCACTTCGTCGAACACTGAAGCTTTCTTT.

About this clonotype: A much bigger clone sits one base away, suggesting this may be a read error. The chain carries TRBV6-1 and TRBJ1-2; D is unresolved. CDR3 size: 14 residues. Germline-derived CDR1 and CDR2 are MNHNS and SASEGT. V was pared by 4 bases and J by 0 bases, with 9 bases between. The CDR3 DNA sequence: TGTGCCAGCAGTGGACACACATCTAACTATGGCTACACCTTC. As protein: CASSGHTSNYGYTF.

The chain is built from TRBV4-1 and TRBJ2-3; TRBD1 aligns across 8 bases. J was trimmed by 6 bases and V by 4 bases; bases with no gene match: 12. This CDR3 is built from 16 residues. Germline-derived CDR1 and CDR2 are MGHRA and YSYEKL. In DNA form, the CDR3 reads TGCGCCAGCAGCCCCTCCCAGACAGGGGATTGGGATACGCAGTATTTT. This codes for CASSPSQTGDWDTQYF.